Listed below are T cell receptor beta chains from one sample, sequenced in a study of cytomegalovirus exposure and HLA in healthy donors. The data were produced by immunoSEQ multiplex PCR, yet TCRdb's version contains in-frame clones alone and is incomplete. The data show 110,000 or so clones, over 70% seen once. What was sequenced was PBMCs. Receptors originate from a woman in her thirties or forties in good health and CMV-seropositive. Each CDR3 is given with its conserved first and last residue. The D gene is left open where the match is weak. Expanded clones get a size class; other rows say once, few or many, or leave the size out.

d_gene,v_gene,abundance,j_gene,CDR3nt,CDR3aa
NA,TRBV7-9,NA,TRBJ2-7,TGTGCCAGCAGCCCGGTTGGTCAGGGTCTAGGGACCTACGAGCAGTACTTC,CASSPVGQGLGTYEQYF
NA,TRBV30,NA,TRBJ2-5,TGTGCCTGGAGTGCCGGTGGAGAGACCCAGTACTTC,CAWSAGGETQYF
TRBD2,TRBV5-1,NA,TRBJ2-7,TGCGCCAGCAGCTTGGAGCCTAGCGGGTCATCCTACGAGCAGTACTTC,CASSLEPSGSSYEQYF
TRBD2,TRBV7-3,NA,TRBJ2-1,TGTGCCAGCAGCTCCTTAGCGGGGGGTTACAATGAGCAGTTCTTC,CASSSLAGGYNEQFF
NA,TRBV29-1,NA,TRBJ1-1,TGCAGCGTTGGTCAGGGGCGGTCTGAAGCTTTCTTT,CSVGQGRSEAFF
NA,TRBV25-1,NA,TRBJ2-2,TGTGCCAGCAGCCCCTCCGACAGCTCCGGGGAGCTGTTTTTT,CASSPSDSSGELFF
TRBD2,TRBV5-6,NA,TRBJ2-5,TGTGCCAGCAGCTTCGACGAGACTAGCGGGGGGCAAGAGACCCAGTACTTC,CASSFDETSGGQETQYF
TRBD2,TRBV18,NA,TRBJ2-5,TGTGCCAGCTCACCTTTCGGGAGGGAGCTCCAAGAGACCCAGTACTTC,CASSPFGRELQETQYF
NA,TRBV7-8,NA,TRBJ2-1,TGTGCCAGCAGCTTAGCTGGACAGTGGTTAAATGAGCAGTTCTTC,CASSLAGQWLNEQFF
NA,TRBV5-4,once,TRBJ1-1,TGTGCCAGCAGCTCCAGGATCTTGAACACTGAAGCTTTCTTT,CASSSRILNTEAFF
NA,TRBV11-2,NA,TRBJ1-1,TGTGCCAGCAGCCCTACCCGCCAGAACACTGAAGCTTTCTTT,CASSPTRQNTEAFF
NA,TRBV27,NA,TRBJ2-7,TGTGCCAGCAGTTTTTCTTGGGGGACTCTCTCCTACGAGCAGTACTTC,CASSFSWGTLSYEQYF
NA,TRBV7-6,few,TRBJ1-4,TGTGCCAGCAGCCCCGGGGGAACAACTAATGAAAAACTGTTTTTT,CASSPGGTTNEKLFF
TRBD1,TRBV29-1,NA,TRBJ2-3,TGCAGCGCCACCAGGGACAGCGAAAGCTCTAGCACAGATACGCAGTATTTT,CSATRDSESSSTDTQYF
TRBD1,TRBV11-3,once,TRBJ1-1,TGTGCCAGCAGCCCTCGACAGGGGAGGGACACTGAAGCTTTCTTT,CASSPRQGRDTEAFF
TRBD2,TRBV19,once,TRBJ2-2,TGTGCCAGTACCACTAGCGGGGGGAGGAACACCGGGGAGCTGTTTTTT,CASTTSGGRNTGELFF
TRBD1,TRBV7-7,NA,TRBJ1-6,TGTGCTAGCAGCTTAGGGGTGGGCAGGGGGCTAGTATCTTATAATTCACCCCTCCACTTT,CASSLGVGRGLVSYNSPLHF
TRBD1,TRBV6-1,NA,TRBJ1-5,TGTGCCAGCAGTCGGACAGGGGTTGGACATCAGCCCCAGCATTTT,CASSRTGVGHQPQHF
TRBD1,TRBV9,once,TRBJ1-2,TGTGCCAGCAGAAAGACAGGGTCAAACTATGGCTACACCTTC,CASRKTGSNYGYTF
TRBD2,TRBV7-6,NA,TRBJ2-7,TGTGCCAGCAGCTTAGGTAATAGCGGGAGTTACGAGCAGTACTTC,CASSLGNSGSYEQYF
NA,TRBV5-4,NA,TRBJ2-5,TGTGCCAGCACCCCTCCGGGGGGCTTGGAGACCCAGTACTTC,CASTPPGGLETQYF
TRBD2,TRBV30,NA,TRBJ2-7,TGTGCCTGGAGTGTAACTAGCGGGTCCGAGCAGTACTTC,CAWSVTSGSEQYF
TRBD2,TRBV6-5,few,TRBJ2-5,TGTGCCAGCTCCCCGGGGGGGGCGAAGACCCAGTACTTC,CASSPGGAKTQYF
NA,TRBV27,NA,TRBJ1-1,TGTGCCAGCAGTACCCCGTCAAGGGGGAACACTGAAGCTTTCTTT,CASSTPSRGNTEAFF
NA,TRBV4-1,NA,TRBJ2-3,TGCGCCAGCAGCCCTAGAGGAGGACTGGGCGGTTCGAGCACAGATACGCAGTATTTT,CASSPRGGLGGSSTDTQYF
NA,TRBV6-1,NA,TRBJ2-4,TGTGCCAGCAGTGGGAGTTGGCTTTTGGAAAACATTCAGTACTTC,CASSGSWLLENIQYF
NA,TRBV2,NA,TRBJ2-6,TGTGCCAGCCGGGACTCTGGGGCCAACGTCCTGACTTTC,CASRDSGANVLTF
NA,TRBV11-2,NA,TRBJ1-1,TGTGCCAGCAGCTTAGTAGGGGACACTGAAGCTTTCTTT,CASSLVGDTEAFF
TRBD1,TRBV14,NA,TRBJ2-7,TGTGCCAGCAGCCAAACCGGGACAGGGGGCTCCTACGAGCAGTACTTC,CASSQTGTGGSYEQYF
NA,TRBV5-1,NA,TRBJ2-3,TGCGCCAGCAGCGTGACAGGGAGGTGGGGCACAGATACGCAGTATTTT,CASSVTGRWGTDTQYF
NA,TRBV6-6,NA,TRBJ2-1,TGTGCCAGCAGCGGGGACTTCGACAATGAGCAGTTCTTC,CASSGDFDNEQFF
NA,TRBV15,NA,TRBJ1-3,TGTGCCACCAGAATACCAAACGAGCGCACCATATATTTT,CATRIPNERTIYF
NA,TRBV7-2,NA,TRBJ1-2,TGTGCCAGCAGCTTAGGAGGGGGGGGCGGCTATGGCTACACCTTC,CASSLGGGGGYGYTF
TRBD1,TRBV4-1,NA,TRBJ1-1,TGCGCCAGCAGCCAAGATCCAGCAGGGGGCTTGACTGAAGCTTTCTTT,CASSQDPAGGLTEAFF
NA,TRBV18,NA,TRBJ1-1,TGTGCCAGCTCACCAACAGCACGGAACACTGAAGCTTTCTTT,CASSPTARNTEAFF
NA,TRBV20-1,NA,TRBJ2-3,TGCAGTGCTAGATTAAAAGATACGCAGTATTTT,CSARLKDTQYF
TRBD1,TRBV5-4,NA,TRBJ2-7,TGTGCCAGCAGCCCCCGGGACAGCTCCTACGAGCAGTACTTC,CASSPRDSSYEQYF
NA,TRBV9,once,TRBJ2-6,TGTGCCAGCAGCGTTCAGGGGAAAGCTGATTCTGGGGCCAACGTCCTGACTTTC,CASSVQGKADSGANVLTF
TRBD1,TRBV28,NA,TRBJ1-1,TGTGCCAGCAGTTTAAATCCCGGGTCGAAGGGGGCTCGGACTGAAGCTTTCTTT,CASSLNPGSKGARTEAFF
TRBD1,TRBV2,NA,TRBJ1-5,TGTGCCAGCAGACAACCCGGGACAGAGAATCAGCCCCAGCATTTT,CASRQPGTENQPQHF
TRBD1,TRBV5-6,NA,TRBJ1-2,TGTGCCAGCAGCCGAACCCAAACAGGGGGTTATGGCTACACCTTC,CASSRTQTGGYGYTF
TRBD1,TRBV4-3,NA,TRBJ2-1,TGCGCCAGCAGCCAAGAACAGGGGCAGGGACCCTACAATGAGCAGTTCTTC,CASSQEQGQGPYNEQFF
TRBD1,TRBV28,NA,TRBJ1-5,TGTGCCAGCAGTTTATCCGCACGGACAGGTAGCAATCAGCCCCAGCATTTT,CASSLSARTGSNQPQHF
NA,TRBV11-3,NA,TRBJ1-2,TGTGCCAGCAGCTTTGGGGGCCAAATAGCTAACTATGGCTACACCTTC,CASSFGGQIANYGYTF
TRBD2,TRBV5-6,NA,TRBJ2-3,TGTGCCAGCAGCTTGAAAGCGTCGCGGGGGAGAGATACGCAGTATTTT,CASSLKASRGRDTQYF
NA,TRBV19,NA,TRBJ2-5,TGTGCCAGTAGTATCCGGGGGGAGACCCAGTACTTC,CASSIRGETQYF
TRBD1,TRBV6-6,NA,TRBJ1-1,TGTGCCAGCAGTCCGAGGACAGGGGTGAACACTGAAGCTTTCTTT,CASSPRTGVNTEAFF
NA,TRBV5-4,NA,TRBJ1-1,TGTGCCAGCAGCTTCTTTTCGGTCAGGGGCGACACTGAAGCTTTCTTT,CASSFFSVRGDTEAFF
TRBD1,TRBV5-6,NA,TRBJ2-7,TGTGCCAGCAGCTGGGGACAGGGTTCCGAGCAGTACTTC,CASSWGQGSEQYF